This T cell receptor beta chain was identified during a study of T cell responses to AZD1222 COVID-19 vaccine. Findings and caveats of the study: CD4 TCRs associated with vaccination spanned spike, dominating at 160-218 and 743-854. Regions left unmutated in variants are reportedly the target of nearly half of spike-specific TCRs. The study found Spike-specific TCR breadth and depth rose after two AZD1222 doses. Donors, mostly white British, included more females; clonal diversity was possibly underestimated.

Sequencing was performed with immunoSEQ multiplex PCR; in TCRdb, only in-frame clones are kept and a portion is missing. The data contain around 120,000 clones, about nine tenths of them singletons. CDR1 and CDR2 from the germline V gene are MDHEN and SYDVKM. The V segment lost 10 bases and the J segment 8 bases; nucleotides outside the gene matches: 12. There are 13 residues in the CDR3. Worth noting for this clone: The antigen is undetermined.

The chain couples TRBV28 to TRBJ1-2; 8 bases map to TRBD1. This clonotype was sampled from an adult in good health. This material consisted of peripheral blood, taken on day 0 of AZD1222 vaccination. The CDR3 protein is CATYPDRDLGYTF. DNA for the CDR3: TGTGCCACCTACCCGGACAGGGACTTAGGCTACACCTTC.